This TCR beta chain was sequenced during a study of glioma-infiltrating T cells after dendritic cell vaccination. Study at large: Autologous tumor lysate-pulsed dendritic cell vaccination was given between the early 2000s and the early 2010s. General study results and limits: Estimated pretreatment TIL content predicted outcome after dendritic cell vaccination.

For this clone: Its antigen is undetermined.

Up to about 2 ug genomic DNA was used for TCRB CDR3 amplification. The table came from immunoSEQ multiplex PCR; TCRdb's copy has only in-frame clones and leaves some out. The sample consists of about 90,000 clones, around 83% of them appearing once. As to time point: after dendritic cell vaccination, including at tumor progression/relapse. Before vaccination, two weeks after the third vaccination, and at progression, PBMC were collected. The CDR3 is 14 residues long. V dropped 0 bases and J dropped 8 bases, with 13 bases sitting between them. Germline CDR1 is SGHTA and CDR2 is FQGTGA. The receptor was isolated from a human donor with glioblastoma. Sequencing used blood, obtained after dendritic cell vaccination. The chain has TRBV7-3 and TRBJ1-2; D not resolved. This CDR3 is CASSLTGGEQGYTF. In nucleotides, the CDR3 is TGTGCCAGCAGCTTAACGGGCGGGGAACAAGGCTACACCTTC.